This is a list of T cell receptor beta chains from one sample in a study of cytomegalovirus exposure and HLA in healthy donors. Clones were sequenced by immunoSEQ multiplex PCR, and TCRdb holds only the in-frame ones, with some missing. The listing records about 74,000 clones. Sequencing was carried out using PBMCs. The receptors come from a female donor in good health and CMV-seropositive. The CDR3 runs from the conserved cysteine through the conserved F or W.

v_call	j_call	cdr3_aa
TRBV9	TRBJ2-1	CASSAGLAGGVDNEQFF
TRBV28	TRBJ2-5	CASSLGLAGGGETQYF
TRBV7-9	TRBJ1-1	CASSSYGGGKKLNTEAFF
TRBV7-2	TRBJ1-1	CASSLDQGTEAFF
TRBV4-3	TRBJ2-3	CASSQDPGAHTDTQYF
TRBV6-6	TRBJ1-3	CASSPPYSGNTIYF
TRBV7-6	TRBJ2-3	CASSLGAGGPVDTQYF
TRBV5-1	TRBJ2-4	CASSPGTSGRANIQYF
TRBV30	TRBJ1-1	CAWSGGRPNTEAFF
TRBV19	TRBJ2-7	CASNRGGSSYEQYF
TRBV6-1	TRBJ2-1	CASSVTGVNEQFF
TRBV29-1	TRBJ1-2	CSVEAGEINYGYTF
TRBV7-2	TRBJ2-5	CASSLARTSGKTETQYF
TRBV2	TRBJ1-2	CASTGTTGFNYGYTF
TRBV2	TRBJ1-1	CASAEGLLTYYTEAFF
TRBV19	TRBJ2-1	CASSIRGVYNEQFF
TRBV7-6	TRBJ2-7	CASSSWDSTYEQYF
TRBV28	TRBJ2-3	CASTLAGGLDTQYF
TRBV30	TRBJ2-2	CAWSGQVGELFF
TRBV7-2	TRBJ2-3	CASSYRPGGDTQYF
TRBV2	TRBJ2-7	CASSTDRELSYEQYF
TRBV5-6	.	CASSSYPSGVSYEQYF
TRBV9	TRBJ1-1	CASSARTGGRTEAFF
TRBV7-2	TRBJ2-7	CASSWDRDYEQYF
TRBV6-5	TRBJ1-1	CASSYSRDSPNTEAFF
TRBV6-6	TRBJ2-2	CASSYALAGITGELFF
TRBV30	TRBJ1-1	CAWSVLGDWNTEAFF
TRBV4-2	TRBJ2-3	CASSQSPGLAGDWGDTQYF
TRBV6-1	TRBJ1-5	CASSEFAQAPDQPQHF
TRBV6-1	TRBJ2-7	CASVDRVDEQYF
TRBV7-8	TRBJ2-3	CAPSFSETEPEDTDTQYF
TRBV6-1	TRBJ2-7	CASRRDSWSYEQYF
TRBV10-2	TRBJ2-1	CASSESRQGKNNEQFF
TRBV5-1	TRBJ1-5	CASSPTGNNQPQHF
TRBV7-9	TRBJ2-7	CASSGRAGARYF
TRBV7-2	TRBJ2-7	CASSRAYEQYF
TRBV19	TRBJ1-6	CASRSDSGVRSPLHF
TRBV5-1	TRBJ2-5	CASSLAAGQVQETQYF
TRBV5-1	TRBJ1-4	CASSLVSGGGEKLFF
TRBV5-4	TRBJ2-3	CARGGHGTDTQYF
TRBV9	TRBJ2-1	CASSVVGTGSPEQFF
TRBV11-2	TRBJ1-2	CASSLSGQGYGYTF
TRBV2	TRBJ2-1	CASSDRQGAFPRTDNEQFF
TRBV6-6	TRBJ1-1	CASSYGQVGTEAFF
TRBV29-1	TRBJ1-1	CSVAPGTGWTEAFF
TRBV6-6	TRBJ2-7	CASSYESSYEQYF
TRBV28	TRBJ2-7	CASSPPGYRATYEQYF
TRBV27	TRBJ1-2	CASSLSGRGNGYTF
TRBV5-6	TRBJ2-1	CASSFRGAYNEQFF
TRBV7-6	TRBJ2-2	CASSFTSYGELFF
TRBV15	TRBJ2-6	CATTNRRNSGANVLTF